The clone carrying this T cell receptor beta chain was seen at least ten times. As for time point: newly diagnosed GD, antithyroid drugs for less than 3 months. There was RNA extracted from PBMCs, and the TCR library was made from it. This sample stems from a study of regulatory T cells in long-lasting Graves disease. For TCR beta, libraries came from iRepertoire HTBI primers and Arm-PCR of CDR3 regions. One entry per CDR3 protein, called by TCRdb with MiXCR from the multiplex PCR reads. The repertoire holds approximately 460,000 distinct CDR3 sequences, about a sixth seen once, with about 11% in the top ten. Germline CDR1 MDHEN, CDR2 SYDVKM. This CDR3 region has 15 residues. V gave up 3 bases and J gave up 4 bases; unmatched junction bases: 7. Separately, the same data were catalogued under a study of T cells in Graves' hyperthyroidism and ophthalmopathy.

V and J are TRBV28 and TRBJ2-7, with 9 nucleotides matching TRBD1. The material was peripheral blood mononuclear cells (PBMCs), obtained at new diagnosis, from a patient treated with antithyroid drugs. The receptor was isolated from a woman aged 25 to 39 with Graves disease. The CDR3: CASSLDRGNGYEQYF. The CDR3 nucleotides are TGTGCCAGCAGTTTGGACAGGGGAAATGGATACGAGCAGTACTTC.